The following is a T cell receptor beta chain sequence with its context. Germline trimming cut 8 bases from V and 5 bases from J; bases unmatched to any gene: 11. CDR1 is ENHRY, CDR2 SYGVKD, per germline. This CDR3 has 15 amino acids. Method: immunoSEQ multiplex PCR; TCRdb's copy keeps in-frame clones and lacks some. The sample consists of around 55,000 clones, more than 80% of them appearing once. The source of the sample is a study of blood T cell repertoires in COVID-19. Study context: Samples representing acute and convalescent COVID-19 were sourced from the United States, Italy and Spain. PBMCs, B-cell-depleted T cells, or T cells provided the cDNA or gDNA that made up the material.

Source material: peripheral blood. The TCR originated in a man between 60 and 75 years old with acute or convalescent COVID-19. The V gene is TRBV10-3, the J gene TRBJ2-1, with 8 bases matching TRBD1. The CDR3 protein is CAIRRGDRLNNEQFF. CDR3 DNA: TGTGCCATCCGGAGGGGGGACAGGTTGAACAATGAGCAGTTCTTC.